Given below is one T cell receptor beta chain in context. The sample originates from a study of shared T cell receptors in the human thymus. The assay was immunoSEQ multiplex PCR, and TCRdb's table has in-frame clones only and misses some. The table shows more than 550,000 clones, with 70% to 90% occurring only once. V was pared by 6 bases and J by 3 bases, with 20 bases between. Germline V CDR1 and CDR2: SGHTA, FQGNSA. This CDR3 is built from 16 residues. This sample also appeared in a second study, on human thymus T cells. From that paper: Repertoires sampled from thymus and blood appeared biased in V and J gene usage.

This chain links TRBV7-2 with TRBJ2-5; D is uncertain. The TCR originated in a girl under three years old with a congenital heart defect. Sequencing was carried out using thymocytes. Here the CDR3 DNA reads TGTGCCAGCAGAGTTGACCCTTTTGGTGCGGAAGAGACCCAGTACTTC. Protein product: CASRVDPFGAEETQYF.